A single sample gave rise to the 23 T cell receptor beta chains below, sequenced in a study of T-cell reconstitution after alpha-beta-depleted transplantation in children. The authors prepared the TCRbeta library with unique molecular identifiers. TCRdb redid the calling of the PCR reads with MiXCR, one entry per CDR3 protein. The sample includes more than 100,000 distinct CDR3 sequences, roughly 23% of them seen just once. The sample consisted of PBMCs, mostly from graft donor cells, taken 180 days after TCRalphabeta/CD19-depleted stem cell transplant. The receptors here all came from a male patient between 2 and 15 years old who had a stem cell transplant for chronic granulomatous disease, so the T cells may come from the graft donor.

This clonotype was seen at least ten times. The chain recombines TRBV20-1 with TRBJ2-5; D remains ambiguous. Germline assignment: CDR1 DFQATT and CDR2 SNEGSKA (reference sequence). V dropped 3 bases and J dropped 1 base, with 15 bases sitting between them. The CDR3 extends over 15 amino acids. Here the CDR3 DNA reads TGCAGTGCTAGCCGGATTCCAGATTTCCAAGAGACCCAGTACTTC. Its protein product is CSASRIPDFQETQYF.

This clonotype was seen repeatedly, ten times or more. The chain has TRBV5-5 and TRBJ2-3, with 7 bases matching TRBD2. J was trimmed by 3 bases and V by 2 bases; bases with no gene match: 6. Germline assignment: CDR1 SGHKS and CDR2 YYEKEE (reference sequence). The CDR3 runs to 15 residues. The CDR3 spells CASSLFGGGTDTQYF. In nucleotides, the CDR3 is TGTGCCAGCAGCTTATTCGGCGGGGGAACAGATACGCAGTATTTT. Supplemented by reference TRBV5-5 and TRBJ2-3, the full variable domain reads DAGVTQSPTHLIKTRGQQVTLRCSPISGHKSVSWYQQVLGQGPQFIFQYYEKEERGRGNFPDRFSARQFPNYSSELNVNALLLGDSALYLCASSLFGGGTDTQYFGPGTRLTVL.

Ten or more counts support this clonotype. The rearrangement uses TRBV11-1 and TRBJ2-6, with TRBD2 as a possible D gene (5 bases). Deletions cut 3 bases from V and 0 bases from J, with 15 bases between. CDR3 length equals 18 residues. Germline CDR1 reads SGHAT; CDR2 reads FQDESV (reference sequence). The CDR3 is CASSLAAVRDSGANVLTF. The DNA for the CDR3 is TGTGCCAGCAGCTTGGCCGCTGTCCGGGACTCTGGGGCCAACGTCCTGACTTTC. Full variable domain (remainder filled in from reference TRBV11-1 and TRBJ2-6): EAEVAQSPRYKITEKSQAVAFWCDPISGHATLYWYRQILGQGPELLVQFQDESVVDDSQLPKDRFSAERLKGVDSTLKIQPAELGDSAMYLCASSLAAVRDSGANVLTFGAGSRLTVL.

V is TRBV6-2 or TRBV6-3 and J is TRBJ2-1, with 7 bases lining up with TRBD2. This CDR3 spans 14 amino acids. CDR1 is MNHEY and CDR2 is SVGEGT in the germline V gene. V lost 5 bases, J lost 6 bases, and 7 bases stayed unmatched. For the CDR3, the DNA is TGTGCCAGCAGTCCCCTGGGGGGGTTCAATGAGCAGTTCTTC. It is translated as CASSPLGGFNEQFF.

The table lists this clonotype with many counts. The chain carries TRBV12-3 or TRBV12-4 and TRBJ2-1, with 11 bases matching TRBD2. The CDR3 loop spans 18 amino acids. The V segment lost 6 bases and the J segment 9 bases; nucleotides outside the gene matches: 19. The CDR3 protein is CASSLVLLAGGPCCEQFF. The CDR3 DNA sequence: TGTGCCAGCAGCCTAGTCCTCTTAGCGGGAGGGCCTTGTTGTGAGCAGTTCTTC.

The chain links TRBV5-1 to TRBJ2-3; 7 bases match TRBD2. The CDR3 sequence is 16 residues long. J gave up 1 base and V 0 bases, and 5 bases lay outside the gene matches. Germline CDR1 reads SGHRS; CDR2 reads YFSETQ. CDR3 protein: CASSLDGRTGTDTQYF. CDR3 bases: TGCGCCAGCAGCTTGGACGGGAGGACGGGCACAGATACGCAGTATTTT. Looking up the rest from reference TRBV5-1 and TRBJ2-3 gives the full variable domain: KAGVTQTPRYLIKTRGQQVTLSCSPISGHRSVSWYQQTPGQGLQFLFEYFSETQRNKGNFPGRFSGRQFSNSRSEMNVSTLELGDSALYLCASSLDGRTGTDTQYFGPGTRLTVL.

This clonotype was detected only a few times. V is TRBV6-1 and J is TRBJ2-1; 7 bases match TRBD1. Germline assignment: CDR1 MNHNS and CDR2 SASEGT. Trimming took 3 bases from V and 6 from J; bases not matched to a gene: 11. The CDR3 loop spans 16 amino acids. The CDR3 DNA is TGTGCCAGCAGTGATTGGCAGCCTCACAGGGGCAATGAGCAGTTCTTC. Translated, it gives CASSDWQPHRGNEQFF.

This clonotype was counted ten times or more. The chain uses TRBV12-3 or TRBV12-4 and TRBJ2-1, with D uncertain. The germline V and J ends were trimmed by 0 bases and 6 bases, with 9 bases remaining between them. The CDR3 totals 14 residues. CDR3 coding DNA: TGTGCCAGCAGTTTAGCGCGAGGTGGCAATGAGCAGTTCTTC. Its translation is CASSLARGGNEQFF.

The chain recombines TRBV4-3 with TRBJ2-7; 8 bases line up with TRBD1. Germline V gene lookup returns CDR1 LGHNA and CDR2 YSLEER. The CDR3 is 16 residues long. The junction had 6 bases not matched to a gene; V was cut back by 0 bases and J by 2 bases. The DNA for the CDR3 is TGCGCCAGCAGCCAAGATCAAGGACAGGGTCCCTACGAGCAGTACTTC. This codes for CASSQDQGQGPYEQYF.

The V and J genes are TRBV7-2 and TRBJ1-4; perhaps TRBD1 as D (5 bases). CDR1 SGHTA and CDR2 FQGNSA come from the germline V gene. The CDR3 length is 13 residues. V lost 5 bases, J lost 10 bases, and 14 bases lay in between. CDR3 in DNA: TGTGCCAGCAGCCGCAGGGTTCTTGGAAAACTGTTTTTT. The encoded protein is CASSRRVLGKLFF.

This clonotype was found many times. The chain employs TRBV20-1 and TRBJ2-3; possibly TRBD1 or TRBD2 for D (5 bases each). Between the trimmed V and J ends, which lost 7 bases and 3 bases, there was a span of 20 bases. The CDR3 extends over 15 amino acids. CDR1 and CDR2 from the germline V gene are DFQATT and SNEGSKA (reference sequence). The CDR3 bases are TGCAGTGGCCAAGGGGCTGATTGGGGGACAGATACGCAGTATTTT. This encodes CSGQGADWGTDTQYF.

This clonotype was counted between two and nine times. V usage is TRBV18 and J usage is TRBJ1-2; 8 bases match TRBD1. Germline CDR1 and CDR2: KGHSH and LQKENI. The length of the CDR3 is 13 residues. The junction had 0 bases not matched to a gene; V was cut back by 3 bases and J by 3 bases. The CDR3 DNA reads as TGTGCCAGCTCACCGACAGGGGACTATGGCTACACCTTC. It specifies CASSPTGDYGYTF.

The sample holds many counts of this clonotype. CDR3 bases: TGCGCCAGCAGCGGGCTTGATGGTAGCGGGAAACCCTACGAGCAGTACTTC. Encoded protein: CASSGLDGSGKPYEQYF. The chain combines TRBV5-1 with TRBJ2-7, with TRBD2 matching over 8 bases. The junction had 14 bases not matched to a gene; V was cut back by 4 bases and J by 2 bases. Germline V lookup: CDR1 SGHRS, CDR2 YFSETQ. There are 17 residues in the CDR3.

This clonotype came up many times. J is TRBJ2-1 and V is TRBV4-2; D perhaps matches TRBD2 (5 bases). CDR1 and CDR2 (germline): LGHNA, YNFKEQ. This CDR3 spans 13 amino acids. V was clipped by 5 bases and J by 9 bases, with 14 bases between them. This CDR3 is CASSLERLGEQFF. The CDR3 nucleotides are TGTGCCAGCAGCTTAGAGCGGTTAGGTGAGCAGTTCTTC.

This clonotype was observed at least ten times. The chain couples TRBV7-9 to TRBJ2-3, with D unclear. Germline CDR1 and CDR2: SEHNR and FQNEAQ (reference sequence). V was clipped by 4 bases and J by 3 bases, with 14 bases between them. The CDR3 sequence is 15 residues long. CDR3 protein: CASSYSTLRTDTQYF. CDR3 DNA: TGTGCCAGCAGCTACTCGACCCTTAGGACAGATACGCAGTATTTT.

This clonotype has a count of ten or more. The chain has TRBV5-1 and TRBJ2-7; D not resolved. The CDR3 is 15 amino acids. CDR1 is SGHRS and CDR2 is YFSETQ in the germline V gene. V dropped 0 bases and J dropped 0 bases, with 10 bases sitting between them. The CDR3 DNA reads as TGCGCCAGCAGCTTGGCGGGCCTAAGCTCCTACGAGCAGTACTTC. Its protein product is CASSLAGLSSYEQYF.

There are many counts of this clonotype. In DNA form, the CDR3 reads TGCAGCGTTGACCCGTCGCGGGGGCTGAACACTGAAGCTTTCTTT. It specifies CSVDPSRGLNTEAFF. This rearrangement joins TRBV29-1 to TRBJ1-1; possible D gene TRBD1, 6 bases. V was shortened by 3 bases and J by 0 bases, with 14 bases between the two germline ends. Germline V lookup: CDR1 SQVTM, CDR2 ANQGSEA. The CDR3 contains 15 residues.

V is TRBV4-2 and J is TRBJ2-3, with D possibly matching TRBD2 (6 bases). The CDR3 totals 16 residues. The germline V and J ends were trimmed by 4 bases and 6 bases, with 20 bases remaining between them. Germline CDR1 is LGHNA and CDR2 is YNFKEQ. This CDR3 is CASSLLRGGTPDTQYF. The CDR3 nucleotides read TGTGCCAGCAGCCTTCTACGTGGAGGGACCCCTGATACGCAGTATTTT.

This chain connects TRBV5-1 to TRBJ2-1, with TRBD2 matching over 11 bases. CDR3 size: 16 residues. Losses at the gene ends were 4 bases for V and 5 bases for J; bases not matched to a gene: 8. CDR1 and CDR2 (germline): SGHRS, YFSETQ. The CDR3 reads CASSPAGTSGDNEQFF. In DNA form, the CDR3 reads TGCGCCAGCAGCCCGGCCGGGACTAGCGGCGACAATGAGCAGTTCTTC.

This clonotype was counted at least ten times. One junction end does not reproduce the germline sequence, and a read error may be involved. This sequence joins TRBV18 and TRBJ2-5; D remains ambiguous. The CDR3 has 11 amino acids. Per germline, CDR1 KGHSH and CDR2 LQKENI. In nucleotides, the CDR3 is TGCGCCAGCAGCTCCCAAGAGACCCAGTACTTC. Its protein is CASSSQETQYF. Full variable domain (remainder filled in from reference TRBV18 and TRBJ2-5): NAGVMQNPRHLVRRRGQEARLRCSPMKGHSHVYWYRQLPEEGLKFMVYLQKENIIDESGMPKERFSAEFPKEGPSILRIQQVVRGDSAAYFCASSSQETQYFGPGTRLLVL.

A few counts support this clonotype. This chain connects TRBV6-1 to TRBJ2-3, with 10 bases matching TRBD1. The V gene's germline CDR1 is MNHNS and CDR2 SASEGT. The V segment lost 8 bases and the J segment 2 bases; nucleotides outside the gene matches: 4. The CDR3 is made up of 14 amino acids. CDR3 region: CASHGTGDTDTQYF. The CDR3 DNA reads TGTGCCAGCCACGGGACAGGGGACACAGATACGCAGTATTTT.

The rearrangement uses TRBV7-2 and TRBJ2-3; perhaps TRBD2 as D (5 bases). The length of the CDR3 is 14 residues. V lost 3 bases and J lost 4, with 11 bases in between. From germline, CDR1 is SGHTA and CDR2 FQGNSA. CDR3 nucleotides: TGTGCCAGCAGCTTCCCCGAGGGCGCAGATACGCAGTATTTT. Protein: CASSFPEGADTQYF. The whole variable domain, filled in from reference TRBV7-2 and TRBJ2-3, reads GAGVSQSPSNKVTEKGKDVELRCDPISGHTALYWYRQSLGQGLEFLIYFQGNSAPDKSGLPSDRFSAERTGGSVSTLTIQRTQQEDSAVYLCASSFPEGADTQYFGPGTRLTVL.

The genes are TRBV12-3 or TRBV12-4 and TRBJ1-5; possible D gene TRBD1, 5 bases. Deletions cut 3 bases from V and 4 bases from J, with 22 bases between. This CDR3 is 18 amino acids long. The CDR3 nucleotides are TGTGCCAGCAGTTTCCGAGGGGTCACCGGGGGTGTAAATCAGCCCCAGCATTTT. Amino acids: CASSFRGVTGGVNQPQHF.